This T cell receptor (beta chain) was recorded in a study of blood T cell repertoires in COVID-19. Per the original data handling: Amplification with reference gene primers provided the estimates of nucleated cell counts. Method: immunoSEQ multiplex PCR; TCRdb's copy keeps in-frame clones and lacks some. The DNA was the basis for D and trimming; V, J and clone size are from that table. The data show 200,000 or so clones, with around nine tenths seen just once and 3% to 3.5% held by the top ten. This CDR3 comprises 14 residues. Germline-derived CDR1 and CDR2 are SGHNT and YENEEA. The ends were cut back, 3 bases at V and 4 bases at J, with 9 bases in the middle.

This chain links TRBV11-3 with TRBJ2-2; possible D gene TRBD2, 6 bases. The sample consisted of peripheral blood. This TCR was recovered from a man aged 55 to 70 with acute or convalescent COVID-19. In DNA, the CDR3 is TGTGCCAGCAGCTTTACTAGCTCCACCGGGGAGCTGTTTTTT. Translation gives CASSFTSSTGELFF.